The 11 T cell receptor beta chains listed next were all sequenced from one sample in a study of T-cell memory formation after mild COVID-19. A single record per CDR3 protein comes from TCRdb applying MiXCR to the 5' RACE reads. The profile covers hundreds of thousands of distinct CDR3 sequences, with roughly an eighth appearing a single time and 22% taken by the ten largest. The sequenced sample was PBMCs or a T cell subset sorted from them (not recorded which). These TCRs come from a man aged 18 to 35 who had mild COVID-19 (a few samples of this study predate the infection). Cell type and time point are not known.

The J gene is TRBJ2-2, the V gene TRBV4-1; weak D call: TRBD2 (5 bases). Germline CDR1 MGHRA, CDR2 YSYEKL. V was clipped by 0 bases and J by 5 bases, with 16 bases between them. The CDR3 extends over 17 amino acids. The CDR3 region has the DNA TGCGCCAGCAGCCAAGAGGACTCCTCTACGGGGACCGGGGAGCTGTTTTTT. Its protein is CASSQEDSSTGTGELFF.

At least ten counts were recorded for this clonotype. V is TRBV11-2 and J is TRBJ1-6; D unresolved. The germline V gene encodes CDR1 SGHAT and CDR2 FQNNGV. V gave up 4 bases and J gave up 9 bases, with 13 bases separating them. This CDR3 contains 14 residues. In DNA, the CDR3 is TGTGCCAGCAGCTCCGCCGTCCACACTTCACCCCTCCACTTT. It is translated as CASSSAVHTSPLHF.

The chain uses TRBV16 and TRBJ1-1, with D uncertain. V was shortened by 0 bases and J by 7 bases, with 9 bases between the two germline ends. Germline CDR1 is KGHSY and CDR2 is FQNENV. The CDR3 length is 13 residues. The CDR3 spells CASSQSGGVEAFF. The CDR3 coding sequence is TGTGCCAGCAGCCAATCGGGCGGTGTTGAAGCTTTCTTT.

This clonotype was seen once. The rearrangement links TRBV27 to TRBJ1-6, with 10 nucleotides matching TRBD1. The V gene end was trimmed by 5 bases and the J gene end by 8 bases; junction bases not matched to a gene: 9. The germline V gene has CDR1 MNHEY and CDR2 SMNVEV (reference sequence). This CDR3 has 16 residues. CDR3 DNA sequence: TGTGCCAGCAGTCCCAAGACAGGGGGCATCGATTCACCCCTCCACTTT. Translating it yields CASSPKTGGIDSPLHF.

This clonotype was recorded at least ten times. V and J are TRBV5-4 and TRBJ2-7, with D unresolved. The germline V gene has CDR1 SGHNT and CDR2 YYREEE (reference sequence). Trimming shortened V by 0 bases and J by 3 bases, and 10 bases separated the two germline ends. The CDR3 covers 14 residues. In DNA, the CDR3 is TGTGCCAGCAGCTTGGATAGCAACAACTACGAGCAGTACGTC. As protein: CASSLDSNNYEQYV.

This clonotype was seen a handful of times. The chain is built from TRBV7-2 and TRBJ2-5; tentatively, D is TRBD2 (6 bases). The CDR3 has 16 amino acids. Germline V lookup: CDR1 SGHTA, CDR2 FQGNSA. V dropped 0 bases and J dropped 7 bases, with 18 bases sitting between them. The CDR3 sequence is CASSLASASSEGTQYF. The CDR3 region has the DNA TGTGCCAGCAGCTTAGCGTCCGCCTCCTCGGAGGGGACCCAGTACTTC.

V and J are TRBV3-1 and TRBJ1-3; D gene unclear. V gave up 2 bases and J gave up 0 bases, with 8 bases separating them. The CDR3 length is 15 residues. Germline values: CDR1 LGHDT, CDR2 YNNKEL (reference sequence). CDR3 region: CASSQMPLSGNTIYF. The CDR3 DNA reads TGTGCCAGCAGCCAAATGCCCCTCTCTGGAAACACCATATATTTT.

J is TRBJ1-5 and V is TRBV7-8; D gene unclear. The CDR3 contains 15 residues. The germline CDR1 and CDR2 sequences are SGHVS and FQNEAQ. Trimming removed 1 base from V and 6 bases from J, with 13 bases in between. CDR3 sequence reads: CASSLGAGRRQPQHF. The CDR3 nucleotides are TGTGCCAGCAGCTTAGGGGCGGGCAGGCGTCAGCCCCAGCATTTT.

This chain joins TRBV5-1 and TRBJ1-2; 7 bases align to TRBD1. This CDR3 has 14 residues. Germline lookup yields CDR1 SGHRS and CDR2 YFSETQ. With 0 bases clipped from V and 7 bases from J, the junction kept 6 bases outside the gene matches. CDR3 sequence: CASSLDPGQLGYTF. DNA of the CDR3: TGCGCCAGCAGCTTGGATCCGGGACAGCTTGGCTACACCTTC.

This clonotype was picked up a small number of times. CDR3 sequence reads: CSARDRGPAYEQYF. The CDR3 DNA reads TGCAGTGCTAGAGACAGGGGGCCTGCCTACGAGCAGTACTTC. This chain joins TRBV20-1 and TRBJ2-7, with 8 bases identical to TRBD1. This CDR3 spans 14 amino acids. With V trimmed by 0 bases and J by 2 bases, 3 bases remained unmatched. The germline V gene encodes CDR1 DFQATT and CDR2 SNEGSKA (reference sequence).

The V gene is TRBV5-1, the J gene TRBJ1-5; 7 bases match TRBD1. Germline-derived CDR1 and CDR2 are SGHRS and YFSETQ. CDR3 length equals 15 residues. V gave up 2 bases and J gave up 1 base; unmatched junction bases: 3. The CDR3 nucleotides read TGCGCCAGCAGCTTTACAGGGGAGAGCAATCAGCCCCAGCATTTT. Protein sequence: CASSFTGESNQPQHF. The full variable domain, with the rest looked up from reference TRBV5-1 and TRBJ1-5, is KAGVTQTPRYLIKTRGQQVTLSCSPISGHRSVSWYQQTPGQGLQFLFEYFSETQRNKGNFPGRFSGRQFSNSRSEMNVSTLELGDSALYLCASSFTGESNQPQHFGDGTRLSIL.